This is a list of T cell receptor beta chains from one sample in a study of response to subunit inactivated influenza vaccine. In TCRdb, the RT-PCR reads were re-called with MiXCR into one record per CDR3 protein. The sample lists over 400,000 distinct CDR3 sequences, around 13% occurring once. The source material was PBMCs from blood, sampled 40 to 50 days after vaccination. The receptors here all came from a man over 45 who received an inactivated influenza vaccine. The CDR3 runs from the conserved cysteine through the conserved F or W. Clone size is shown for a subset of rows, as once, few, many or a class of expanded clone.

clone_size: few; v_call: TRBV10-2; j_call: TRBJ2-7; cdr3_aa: CASKARDREQYF
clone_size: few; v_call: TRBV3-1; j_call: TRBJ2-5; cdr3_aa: CASSQDGGAEETQYF
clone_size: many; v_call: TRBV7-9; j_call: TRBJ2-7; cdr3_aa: CASSVPGAEEQYF
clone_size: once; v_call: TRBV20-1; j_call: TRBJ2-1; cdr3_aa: CCARDRDTHLLYNEQFF
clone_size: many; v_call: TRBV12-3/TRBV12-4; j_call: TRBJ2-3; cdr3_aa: CASRTDRSTDTQYF
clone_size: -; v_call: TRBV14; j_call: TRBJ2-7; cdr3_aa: CASSQGTSGEYEQYF
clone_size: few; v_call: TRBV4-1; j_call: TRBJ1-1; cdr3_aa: CASNLQGRGTEAFF
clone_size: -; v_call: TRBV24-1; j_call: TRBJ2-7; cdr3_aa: CATSDSGTGAYEQYF
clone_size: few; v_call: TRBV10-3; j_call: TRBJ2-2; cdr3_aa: CAIRQGVANTGELFF
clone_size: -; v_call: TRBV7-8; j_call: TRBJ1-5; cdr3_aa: CASSPPLRGSGNQPQHF
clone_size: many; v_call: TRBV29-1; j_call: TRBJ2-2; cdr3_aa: CSAGQGDTGELFF
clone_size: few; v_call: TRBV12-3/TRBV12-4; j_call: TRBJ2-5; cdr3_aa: CASSLEFQETQYF
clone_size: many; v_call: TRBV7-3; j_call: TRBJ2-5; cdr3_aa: CASSLHPSETQYF
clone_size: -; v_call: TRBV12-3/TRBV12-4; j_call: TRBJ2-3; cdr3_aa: CASSFHQLAGGNTQYF
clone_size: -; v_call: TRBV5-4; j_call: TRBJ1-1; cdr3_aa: CASRTGTGVNTEAFF
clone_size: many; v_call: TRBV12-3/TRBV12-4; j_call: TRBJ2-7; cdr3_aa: CASSFSRIYEQYF
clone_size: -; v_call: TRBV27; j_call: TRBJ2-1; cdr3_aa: CASSADRAGNEQFF
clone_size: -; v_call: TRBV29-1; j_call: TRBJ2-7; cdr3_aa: CSVGGDRGRYEQYF
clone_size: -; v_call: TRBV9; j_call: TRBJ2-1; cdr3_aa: CASRGLGGHEQFF
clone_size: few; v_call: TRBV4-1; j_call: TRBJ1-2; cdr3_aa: CASSQTGNYGYTF
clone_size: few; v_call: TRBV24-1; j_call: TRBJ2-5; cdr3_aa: CATSDLQRGETQYF
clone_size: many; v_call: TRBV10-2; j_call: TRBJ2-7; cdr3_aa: CASSETGASYEQYF
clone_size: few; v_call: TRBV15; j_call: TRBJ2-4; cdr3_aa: CATSEGSALITKNIQYF
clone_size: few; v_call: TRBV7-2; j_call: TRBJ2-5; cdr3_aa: CASSLTGLIGETQYF
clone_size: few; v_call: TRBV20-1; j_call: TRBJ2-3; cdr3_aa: CSARDPKRGRNTQYF
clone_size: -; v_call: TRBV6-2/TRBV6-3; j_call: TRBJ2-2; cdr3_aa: CASSSARQGVYTGELFF
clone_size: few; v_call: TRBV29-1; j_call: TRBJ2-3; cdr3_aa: CSVGESGQSTDTQYF
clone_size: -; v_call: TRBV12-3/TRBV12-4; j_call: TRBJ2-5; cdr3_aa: CASTLSGAGGETQYF